This TCR beta chain was documented in a study of siplizumab effects on memory and regulatory T cells. Concerning this clone: Its specificity is not known.

The data were produced by immunoSEQ multiplex PCR, yet TCRdb's version contains in-frame clones alone and is incomplete. The repertoire holds just over 60,000 clones, with 65% to 80% as singletons. General observations from the study: A minor share of alloreactive clones matched unstimulated subsets.

The origin of this receptor is a human donor in good health. The sequenced sample consisted of memory CD4+ T cells sorted from blood.

The CDR3 region has the DNA TGTGCCAGCAGCTTGGCATTGGGACAGACGTATGGCTACACCTTC. Translated: CASSLALGQTYGYTF. This chain uses TRBV5-4 with TRBJ1-2, with 7 bases that match TRBD1. V gave up 0 bases and J gave up 5 bases; unmatched junction bases: 7. Germline V gene data show CDR1 as SGHNT and CDR2 as YYREEE (reference sequence). The CDR3 loop spans 15 amino acids.